This entry describes one TCR beta chain. This specimen comes from a study of CD8+ T cells in alopecia areata. As for treatment: oral pan-JAK inhibitor, 5-10 mg twice daily. Sorting from PBMCs produced CD4+ and CD8+ T cells. After isolation, RNA underwent reverse transcription to generate cDNA as the sequencing template. Profiled with immunoSEQ multiplex PCR; TCRdb holds only in-frame clones, not every one. The profile shows 80,000 or so clones, around 61% of them singletons. V lost 4 bases to trimming and J lost 6 bases; unmatched junction nucleotides: 13. Germline CDR1 is SGHRS and CDR2 is YFSETQ. The CDR3 has 15 amino acids.

The rearrangement links TRBV5-1 to TRBJ2-7; 7 bases match TRBD1. This sequence originates from a human donor with alopecia areata. The material sequenced was CD8+ T cells sorted from blood, taken at week 24, from a patient treated with tofacitinib. The CDR3: CASSEGTDSPAEQYF. DNA of the CDR3: TGCGCCAGCAGCGAAGGGACAGATTCCCCAGCCGAGCAGTACTTC.